Each of the 8 T cell receptor beta chains below was sequenced from the same sample in a study of blood T cells in healthy people across ages. PCR was performed a second time for about 6 to 12 cycles using a sample-barcoded 5' primer and a J-beta primer mix. Each CDR3 protein is one row after TCRdb ran MiXCR on the 5' RACE reads. The sample lists 600,000 to 900,000 distinct CDR3 sequences, about a quarter occurring once. The same sample was also used in a study of T cells of mothers and their children.

Sequencing input: blood. These receptors all come from a boy aged 5-17 years in good health.

The chain employs TRBV4-3 and TRBJ1-2; perhaps TRBD1 as D (6 bases). The CDR3 is made up of 14 amino acids. Between the trimmed V and J ends, which lost 1 base and 6 bases, there was a span of 12 bases. Germline loops: CDR1 LGHNA, CDR2 YSLEER. CDR3 residues: CASSQGGTYDGYTF. CDR3 DNA sequence: TGCGCCAGCAGCCAAGGCGGGACATACGATGGCTACACCTTC.

The table lists this clonotype with a count of one. The V call is TRBV10-3, the J call TRBJ2-1, with 12 bases matching TRBD2. Germline V gene sequence: CDR1 ENHRY, CDR2 SYGVKD. The V and J ends lost 0 bases and 7 bases, in that order; junction bases with no gene match: 1. This CDR3 spans 15 amino acids. CDR3 sequence reads: CAISESGLAGNEQFF. The CDR3 DNA reads TGTGCCATCAGTGAGTCAGGACTAGCGGGAAATGAGCAGTTCTTC.

The CDR3 sequence: CASSVTGGKETQYF. The CDR3 DNA reads TGTGCCAGCAGCGTAACAGGGGGCAAAGAGACCCAGTACTTC. The V gene is TRBV9, the J gene TRBJ2-5; 9 bases are a match to TRBD1. The CDR3 length is 14 residues. Germline V gives CDR1 SGDLS, CDR2 YYNGEE. The V segment lost 1 base and the J segment 3 bases; nucleotides outside the gene matches: 1.

V and J are TRBV6-6 and TRBJ2-6; D not certain. With 2 bases removed from V and 0 bases from J, the gap between germline ends came to 11 bases. This CDR3 region has 17 residues. In germline, CDR1 is MNHNY, CDR2 SVGAGI (reference sequence). CDR3 sequence: CASSYMAGTSGANVLTF. Here the CDR3 DNA reads TGTGCCAGCAGTTACATGGCAGGTACCTCTGGGGCCAACGTCCTGACTTTC.

This clonotype was counted between two and nine times. V is TRBV12-3 or TRBV12-4 and J is TRBJ1-1; D unresolved. The ends were cut back, 2 bases at V and 0 bases at J, with 7 bases in the middle. The CDR3 covers 14 residues. CDR3 coding DNA: TGTGCCAGCAGTTTATGGGCGGTGAACACTGAAGCTTTCTTT. Translating gives CASSLWAVNTEAFF.

This clonotype was found many times. V gene TRBV4-2 combines with J gene TRBJ1-1; 10 bases line up with TRBD1. Germline V gene sequence: CDR1 LGHNA, CDR2 YNFKEQ. The CDR3 totals 16 residues. V trimming: 4 bases; J trimming: 4 bases; junction bases outside the gene matches: 9. The CDR3 coding sequence is TGTGCCAGCAGCCTCTTTGGACAGGGGGAACTCACTGAAGCTTTCTTT. Amino acids: CASSLFGQGELTEAFF.

This chain connects TRBV29-1 to TRBJ1-4, with a possible D match to TRBD1 (5 bases). From germline, CDR1 is SQVTM and CDR2 ANQGSEA. Trimming removed 6 bases from V and 8 bases from J, with 22 bases in between. This CDR3 spans 15 amino acids. CDR3: CSVLFPGKKAEKLFF. CDR3 coding DNA: TGCAGCGTCCTCTTCCCAGGGAAGAAGGCCGAAAAACTGTTTTTT.

This clonotype was seen only a few times. The V gene is TRBV19, the J gene TRBJ1-5; possible D gene TRBD1, 5 bases. Trimming cost V 7 bases and J 4 bases, with 11 bases left between them. CDR3 size: 13 residues. Germline CDR1 is LNHDA and CDR2 is SQIVND (reference sequence). The CDR3 DNA reads as TGTGCCAGTACCCTCAGACAGAATCAGCCCCAGCATTTT. It yields the protein CASTLRQNQPQHF.